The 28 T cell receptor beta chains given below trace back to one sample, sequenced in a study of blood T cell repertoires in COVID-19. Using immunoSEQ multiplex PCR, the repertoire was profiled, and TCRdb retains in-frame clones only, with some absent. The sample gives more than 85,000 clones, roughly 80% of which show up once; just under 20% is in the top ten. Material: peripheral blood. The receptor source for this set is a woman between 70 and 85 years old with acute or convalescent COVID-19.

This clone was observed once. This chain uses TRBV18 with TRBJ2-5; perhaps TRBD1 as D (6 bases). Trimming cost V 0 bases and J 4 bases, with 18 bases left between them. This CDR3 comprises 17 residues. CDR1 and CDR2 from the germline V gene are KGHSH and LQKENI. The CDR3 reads CASSPPETGLFGETQYF. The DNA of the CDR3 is TGTGCCAGCTCACCACCAGAGACAGGCCTCTTCGGAGAGACCCAGTACTTC.

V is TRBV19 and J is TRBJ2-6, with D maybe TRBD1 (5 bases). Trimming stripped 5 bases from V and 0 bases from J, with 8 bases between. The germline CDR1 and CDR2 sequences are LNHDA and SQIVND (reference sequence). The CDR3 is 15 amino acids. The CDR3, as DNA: TGTGCCAGTAGTCCCAGGGCCTCTGGGGCCAACGTCCTGACTTTC. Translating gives CASSPRASGANVLTF.

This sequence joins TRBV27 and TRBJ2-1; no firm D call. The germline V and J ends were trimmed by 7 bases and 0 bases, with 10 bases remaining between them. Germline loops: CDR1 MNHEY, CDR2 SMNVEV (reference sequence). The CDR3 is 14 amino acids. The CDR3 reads CASTSGGSYNEQFF. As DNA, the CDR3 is TGTGCCAGCACATCCGGCGGCTCCTACAATGAGCAGTTCTTC.

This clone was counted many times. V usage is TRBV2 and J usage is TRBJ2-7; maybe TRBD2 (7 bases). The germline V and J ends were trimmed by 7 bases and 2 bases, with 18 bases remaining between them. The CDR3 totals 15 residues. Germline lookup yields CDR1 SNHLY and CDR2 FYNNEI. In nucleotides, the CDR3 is TGTGCCAGCAATCGACGGACAGCGGGGCCCTACGAGCAGTACTTC. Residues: CASNRRTAGPYEQYF.

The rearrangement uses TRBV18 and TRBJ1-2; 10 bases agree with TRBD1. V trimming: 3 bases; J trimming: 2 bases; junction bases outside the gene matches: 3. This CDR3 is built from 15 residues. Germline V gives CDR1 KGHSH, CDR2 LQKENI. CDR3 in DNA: TGTGCCAGCTCACCTAAGACAGGGGGCAACTATGGCTACACCTTC. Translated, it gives CASSPKTGGNYGYTF. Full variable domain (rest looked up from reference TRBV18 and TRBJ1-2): NAGVMQNPRHLVRRRGQEARLRCSPMKGHSHVYWYRQLPEEGLKFMVYLQKENIIDESGMPKERFSAEFPKEGPSILRIQQVVRGDSAAYFCASSPKTGGNYGYTFGSGTRLTVV.

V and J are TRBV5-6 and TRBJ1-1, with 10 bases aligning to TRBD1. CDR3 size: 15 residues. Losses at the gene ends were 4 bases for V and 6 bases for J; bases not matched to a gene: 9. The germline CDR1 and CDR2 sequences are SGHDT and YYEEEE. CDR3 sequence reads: CASSPMGTGAPEAFF. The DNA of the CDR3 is TGTGCCAGCAGCCCAATGGGGACAGGGGCCCCTGAAGCTTTCTTT.

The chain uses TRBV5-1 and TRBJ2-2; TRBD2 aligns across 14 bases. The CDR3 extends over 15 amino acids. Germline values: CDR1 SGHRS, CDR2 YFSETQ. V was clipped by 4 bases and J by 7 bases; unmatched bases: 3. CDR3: CASSPGTSGGGELFF. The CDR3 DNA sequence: TGCGCCAGCAGCCCGGGGACTAGCGGGGGCGGGGAGCTGTTTTTT. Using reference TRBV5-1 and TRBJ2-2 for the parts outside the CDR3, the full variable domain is KAGVTQTPRYLIKTRGQQVTLSCSPISGHRSVSWYQQTPGQGLQFLFEYFSETQRNKGNFPGRFSGRQFSNSRSEMNVSTLELGDSALYLCASSPGTSGGGELFFGEGSRLTVL.

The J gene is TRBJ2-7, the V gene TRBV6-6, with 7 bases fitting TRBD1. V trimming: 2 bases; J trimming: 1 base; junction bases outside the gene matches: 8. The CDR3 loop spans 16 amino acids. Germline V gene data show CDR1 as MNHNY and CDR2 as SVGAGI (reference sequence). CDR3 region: CASSYALGQESYEQYF. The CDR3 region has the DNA TGTGCCAGCAGTTACGCGTTAGGACAGGAGTCCTACGAGCAGTACTTC.

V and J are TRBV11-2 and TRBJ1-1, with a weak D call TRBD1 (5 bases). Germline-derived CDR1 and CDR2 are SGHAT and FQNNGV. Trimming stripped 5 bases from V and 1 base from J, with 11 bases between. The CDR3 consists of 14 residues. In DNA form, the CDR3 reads TGTGCCAGCAGCCCTCTGGGGGGGAACACTGAAGCTTTCTTT. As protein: CASSPLGGNTEAFF.

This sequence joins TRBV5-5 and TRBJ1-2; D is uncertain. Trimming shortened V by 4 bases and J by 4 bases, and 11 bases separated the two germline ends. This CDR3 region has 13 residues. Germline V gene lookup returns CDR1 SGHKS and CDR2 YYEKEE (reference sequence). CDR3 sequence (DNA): TGTGCCAGCAGCCTGGGCCAGTTCTATGGCTACACCTTC. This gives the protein CASSLGQFYGYTF.

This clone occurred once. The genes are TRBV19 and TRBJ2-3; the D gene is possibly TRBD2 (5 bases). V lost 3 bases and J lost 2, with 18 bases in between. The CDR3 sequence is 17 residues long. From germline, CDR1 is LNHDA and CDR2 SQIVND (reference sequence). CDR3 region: CASSIGLPGEHTDTQYF. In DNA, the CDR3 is TGTGCCAGTAGTATCGGCCTACCCGGGGAACACACAGATACGCAGTATTTT.

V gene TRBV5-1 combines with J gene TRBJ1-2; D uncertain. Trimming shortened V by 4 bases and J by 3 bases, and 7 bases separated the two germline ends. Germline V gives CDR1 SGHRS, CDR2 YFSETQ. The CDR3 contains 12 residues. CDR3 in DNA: TGCGCCAGCAGCATGACTGACTATGGCTACACCTTC. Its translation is CASSMTDYGYTF.

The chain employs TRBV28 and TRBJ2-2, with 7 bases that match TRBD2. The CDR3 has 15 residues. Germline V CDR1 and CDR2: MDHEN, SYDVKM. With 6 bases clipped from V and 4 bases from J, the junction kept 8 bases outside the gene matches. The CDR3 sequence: CASSSAGGSTGELFF. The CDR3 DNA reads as TGTGCCAGCAGCTCGGCCGGGGGGAGCACCGGGGAGCTGTTTTTT.

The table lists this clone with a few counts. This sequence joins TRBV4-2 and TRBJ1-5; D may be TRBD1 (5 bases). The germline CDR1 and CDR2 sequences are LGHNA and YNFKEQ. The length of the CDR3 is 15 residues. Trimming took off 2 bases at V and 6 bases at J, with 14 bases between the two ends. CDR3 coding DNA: TGTGCCAGCAGCCAACAGGGCGGCGGAGCTCAGCCCCAGCATTTT. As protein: CASSQQGGGAQPQHF.

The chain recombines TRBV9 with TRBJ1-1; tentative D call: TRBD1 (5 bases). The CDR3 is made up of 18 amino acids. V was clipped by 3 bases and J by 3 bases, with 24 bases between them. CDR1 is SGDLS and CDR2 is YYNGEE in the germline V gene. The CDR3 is CASSGLIWEGKYDTEAFF. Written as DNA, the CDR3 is TGTGCCAGCAGCGGATTAATATGGGAGGGGAAGTACGACACTGAAGCTTTCTTT.

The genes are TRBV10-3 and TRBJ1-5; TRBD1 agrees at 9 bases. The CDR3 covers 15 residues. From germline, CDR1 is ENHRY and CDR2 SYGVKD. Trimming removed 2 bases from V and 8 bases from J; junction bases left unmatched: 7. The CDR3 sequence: CAISEGQGITEPQHF. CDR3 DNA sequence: TGTGCCATCAGTGAGGGACAGGGGATAACTGAGCCCCAGCATTTT.

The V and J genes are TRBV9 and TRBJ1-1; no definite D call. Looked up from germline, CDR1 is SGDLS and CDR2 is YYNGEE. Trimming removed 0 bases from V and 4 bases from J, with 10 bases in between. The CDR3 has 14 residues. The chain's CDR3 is CASSVGMEGTEAFF. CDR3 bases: TGTGCCAGCAGCGTAGGAATGGAGGGCACTGAAGCTTTCTTT.

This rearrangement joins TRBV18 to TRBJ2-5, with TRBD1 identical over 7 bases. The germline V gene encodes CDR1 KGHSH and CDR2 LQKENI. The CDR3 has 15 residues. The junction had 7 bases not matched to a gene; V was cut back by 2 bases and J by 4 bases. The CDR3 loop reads CASSPTGEGRETQYF. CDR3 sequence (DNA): TGTGCCAGCTCACCAACAGGGGAAGGCCGAGAGACCCAGTACTTC.

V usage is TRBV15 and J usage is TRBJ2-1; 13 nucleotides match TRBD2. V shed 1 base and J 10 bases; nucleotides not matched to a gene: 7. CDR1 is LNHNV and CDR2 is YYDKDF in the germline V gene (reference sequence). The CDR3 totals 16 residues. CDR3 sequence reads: CATSRGTSGGRLEQFF. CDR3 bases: TGTGCCACCAGCAGAGGGACTAGCGGGGGCCGGCTGGAGCAGTTCTTC.

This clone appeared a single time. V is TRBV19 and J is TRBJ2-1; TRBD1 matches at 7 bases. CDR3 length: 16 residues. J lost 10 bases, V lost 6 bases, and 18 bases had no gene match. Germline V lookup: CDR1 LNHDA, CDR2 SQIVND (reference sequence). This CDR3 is CASSSEDGLRGREQFF. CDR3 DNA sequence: TGTGCCAGTAGCTCTGAGGACGGTTTAAGGGGGCGAGAGCAGTTCTTC. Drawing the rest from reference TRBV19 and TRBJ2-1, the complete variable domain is DGGITQSPKYLFRKEGQNVTLSCEQNLNHDAMYWYRQDPGQGLRLIYYSQIVNDFQKGDIAEGYSVSREKKESFPLTVTSAQKNPTAFYLCASSSEDGLRGREQFFGPGTRLTVL.

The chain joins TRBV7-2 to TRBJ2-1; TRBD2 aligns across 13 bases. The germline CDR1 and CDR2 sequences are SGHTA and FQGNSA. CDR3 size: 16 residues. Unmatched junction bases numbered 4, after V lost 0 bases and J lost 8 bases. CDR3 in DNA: TGTGCCAGCAGCTTAGCGGGGACTAGCGGGGCCTATGAGCAGTTCTTC. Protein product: CASSLAGTSGAYEQFF.

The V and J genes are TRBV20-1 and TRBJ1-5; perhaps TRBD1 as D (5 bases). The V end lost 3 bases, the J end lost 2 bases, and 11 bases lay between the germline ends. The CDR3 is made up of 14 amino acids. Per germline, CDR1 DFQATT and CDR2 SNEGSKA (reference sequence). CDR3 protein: CSASEGSRNQPQHF. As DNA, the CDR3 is TGCAGTGCTAGTGAGGGGAGTCGCAATCAGCCCCAGCATTTT.

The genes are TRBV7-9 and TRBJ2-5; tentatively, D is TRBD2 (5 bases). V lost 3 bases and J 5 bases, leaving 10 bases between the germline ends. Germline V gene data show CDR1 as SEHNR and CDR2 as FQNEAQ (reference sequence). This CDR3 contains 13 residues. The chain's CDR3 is CASSLLGSETQYF. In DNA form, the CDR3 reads TGTGCCAGCAGCTTGCTGGGGAGTGAGACCCAGTACTTC.

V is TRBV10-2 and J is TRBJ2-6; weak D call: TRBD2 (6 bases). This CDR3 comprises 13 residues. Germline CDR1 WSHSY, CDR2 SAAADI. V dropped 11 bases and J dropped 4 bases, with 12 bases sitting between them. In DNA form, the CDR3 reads TGCGCCGCCCGGGAGTCGGGGGCCAACGTCCTGACTTTC. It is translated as CAARESGANVLTF.

This CDR3 reads CASSGGTGVYEQYF. In nucleotides, the CDR3 is TGCGCCAGCAGTGGAGGGACAGGGGTCTACGAGCAGTACTTC. The J gene is TRBJ2-7, the V gene TRBV10-2, with TRBD1 matching over 10 bases. This CDR3 is 14 amino acids long. J lost 3 bases, V lost 4 bases, and 3 bases had no gene match. The germline gives CDR1 WSHSY, CDR2 SAAADI.

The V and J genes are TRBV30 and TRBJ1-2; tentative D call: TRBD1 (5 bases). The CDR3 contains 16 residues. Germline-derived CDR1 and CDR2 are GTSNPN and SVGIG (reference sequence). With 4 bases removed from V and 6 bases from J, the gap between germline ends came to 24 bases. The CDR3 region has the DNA TGTGCCTGGATCCCCCCCTCGGGGGGATTCCTTCATGGCTACACCTTC. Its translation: CAWIPPSGGFLHGYTF.

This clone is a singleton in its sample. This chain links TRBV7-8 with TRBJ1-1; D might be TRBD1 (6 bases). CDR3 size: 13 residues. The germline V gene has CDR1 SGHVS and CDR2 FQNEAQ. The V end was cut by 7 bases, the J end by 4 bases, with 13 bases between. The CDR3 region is CASTQVGGTEAFF. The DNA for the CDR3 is TGTGCCAGCACCCAGGTAGGGGGCACTGAAGCTTTCTTT.

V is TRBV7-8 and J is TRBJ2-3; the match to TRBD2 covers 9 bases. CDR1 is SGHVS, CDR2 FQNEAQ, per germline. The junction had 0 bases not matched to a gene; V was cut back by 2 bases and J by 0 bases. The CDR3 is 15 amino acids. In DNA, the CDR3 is TGTGCCAGCAGCTTACTAGCGGGGAGCACAGATACGCAGTATTTT. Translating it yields CASSLLAGSTDTQYF.